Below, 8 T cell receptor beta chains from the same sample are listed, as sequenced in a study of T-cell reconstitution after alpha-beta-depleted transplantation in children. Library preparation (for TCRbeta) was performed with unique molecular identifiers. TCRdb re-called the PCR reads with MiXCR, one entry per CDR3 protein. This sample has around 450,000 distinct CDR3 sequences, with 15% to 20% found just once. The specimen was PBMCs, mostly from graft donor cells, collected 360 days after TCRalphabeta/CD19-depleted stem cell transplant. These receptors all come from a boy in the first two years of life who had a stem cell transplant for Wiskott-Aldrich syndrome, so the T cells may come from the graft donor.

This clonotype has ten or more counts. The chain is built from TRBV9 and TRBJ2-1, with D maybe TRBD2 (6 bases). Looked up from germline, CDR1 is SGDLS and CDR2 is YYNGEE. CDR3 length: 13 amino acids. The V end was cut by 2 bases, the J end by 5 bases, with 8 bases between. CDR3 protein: CASSVRLDNEQFF. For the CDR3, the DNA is TGTGCCAGCAGCGTTCGACTAGACAATGAGCAGTTCTTC. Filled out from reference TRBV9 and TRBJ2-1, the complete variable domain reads DSGVTQTPKHLITATGQRVTLRCSPRSGDLSVYWYQQSLDQGLQFLIQYYNGEERAKGNILERFSAQQFPDLHSELNLSSLELGDSALYFCASSVRLDNEQFFGPGTRLTVL.

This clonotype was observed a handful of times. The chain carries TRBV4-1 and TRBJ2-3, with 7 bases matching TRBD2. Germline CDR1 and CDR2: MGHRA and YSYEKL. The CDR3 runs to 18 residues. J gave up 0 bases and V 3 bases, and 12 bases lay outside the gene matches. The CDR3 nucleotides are TGCGCCAGCAGCCAGCTGTTGCTAGCGGATACTAGCACAGATACGCAGTATTTT. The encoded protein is CASSQLLLADTSTDTQYF.

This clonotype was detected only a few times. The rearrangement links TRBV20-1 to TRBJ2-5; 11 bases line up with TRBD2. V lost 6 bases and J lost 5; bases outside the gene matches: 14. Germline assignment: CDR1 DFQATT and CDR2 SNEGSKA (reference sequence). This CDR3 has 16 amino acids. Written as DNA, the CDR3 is TGCAGTGCCTTCGGGACTAGCGGTTATTGGGAGGAGACCCAGTACTTC. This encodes CSAFGTSGYWEETQYF.

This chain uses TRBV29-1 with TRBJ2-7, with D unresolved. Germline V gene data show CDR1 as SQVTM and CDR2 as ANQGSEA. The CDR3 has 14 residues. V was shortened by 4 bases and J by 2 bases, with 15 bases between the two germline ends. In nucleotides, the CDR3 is TGCAGCGTTGGTAATTACCGAAAAACCTACGAGCAGTACTTC. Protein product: CSVGNYRKTYEQYF.

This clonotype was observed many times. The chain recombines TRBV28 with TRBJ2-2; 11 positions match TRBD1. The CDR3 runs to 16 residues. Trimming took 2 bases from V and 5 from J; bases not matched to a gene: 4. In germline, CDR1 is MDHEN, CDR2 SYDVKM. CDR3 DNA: TGTGCCAGCAGTTTAAGGACAGGGGGCCGTACCGGGGAGCTGTTTTTT. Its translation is CASSLRTGGRTGELFF. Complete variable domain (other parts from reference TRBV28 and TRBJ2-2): DVKVTQSSRYLVKRTGEKVFLECVQDMDHENMFWYRQDPGLGLRLIYFSYDVKMKEKGDIPEGYSVSREKKERFSLILESASTNQTSMYLCASSLRTGGRTGELFFGEGSRLTVL.

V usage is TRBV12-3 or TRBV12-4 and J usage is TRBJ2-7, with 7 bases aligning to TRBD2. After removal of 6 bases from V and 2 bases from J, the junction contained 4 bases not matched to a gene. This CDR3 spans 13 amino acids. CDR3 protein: CASSASGPYEQYF. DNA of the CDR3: TGTGCCAGCAGCGCTAGCGGACCCTACGAGCAGTACTTC.

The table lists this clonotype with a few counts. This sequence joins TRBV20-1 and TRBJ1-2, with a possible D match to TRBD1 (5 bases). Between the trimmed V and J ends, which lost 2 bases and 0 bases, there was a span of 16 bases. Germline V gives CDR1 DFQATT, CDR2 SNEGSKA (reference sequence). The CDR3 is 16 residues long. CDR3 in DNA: TGCAGTGCTAGAACGGGACCTTCAAGAACTAACTATGGCTACACCTTC. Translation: CSARTGPSRTNYGYTF.

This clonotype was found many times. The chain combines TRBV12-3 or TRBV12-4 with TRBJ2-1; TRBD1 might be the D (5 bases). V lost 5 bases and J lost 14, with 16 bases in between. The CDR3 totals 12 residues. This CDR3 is CASSPSSRVKFF. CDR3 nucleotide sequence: TGTGCCAGCAGTCCGTCCTCCAGGGTAAAGTTCTTC.